This T cell receptor (beta chain) came from a study of T cells after yellow fever vaccination. Notes on the study in general: Researchers noted that a small share of clonotypes showed up in both CD4 and CD8 compartments.

Ten or more counts support this clonotype. The antigen is unknown. This CDR3 contains 11 residues. Germline V gene data show CDR1 as SGDLS and CDR2 as YYNGEE. The ends were cut back, 7 bases at V and 5 bases at J, with 7 bases in the middle. TCRdb called the 5' RACE reads again in MiXCR, with one record for every CDR3 protein. In the table there are more than 300,000 distinct CDR3 sequences, around 11% of which are singletons. The material was CD4+ T cells sorted from PBMCs, obtained 45 days after the yellow fever booster vaccination. The origin of this receptor is a man aged 18 to 29 who received the YFV17D yellow fever vaccine. V gene TRBV9 combines with J gene TRBJ1-3; no definite D call. CDR3 nucleotides: TGTGCCAGCGGGTTGCGAAACACCATATATTTT. This translates into CASGLRNTIYF.